A single T cell receptor (beta chain) is shown here with its context. TCRdb's copy holds only in-frame clones and misses some; the assay was immunoSEQ multiplex PCR. The sample includes about 380,000 clones, 96% seen only once; the top ten take about 0.34%. The J segment lost 4 bases and the V segment lost 4 bases, leaving 1 base of the junction unmatched. The V gene's germline CDR1 is SEHNR and CDR2 FQNEAQ (reference sequence). There are 13 residues in the CDR3. The sample is drawn from a study of shared clonotypes between healthy human individuals. The receptor was derived from a man aged 25 to 40 in good health. Sequencing was performed on memory CD8+ T cells sorted from blood. Subset in this sample: CD45RO+ cells pooled with CCR7-negative TemRA cells. This sequence joins TRBV7-9 and TRBJ2-1; 7 nucleotides match TRBD2. CDR3 bases: TGTGCCAGCAGCTCTAGCGGATACAATGAGCAGTTCTTC. It encodes CASSSSGYNEQFF. Full variable domain (missing parts from reference TRBV7-9 and TRBJ2-1): DTGVSQNPRHKITKRGQNVTFRCDPISEHNRLYWYRQTLGQGPEFLTYFQNEAQLEKSRLLSDRFSAERPKGSFSTLEIQRTEQGDSAMYLCASSSSGYNEQFFGPGTRLTVL.